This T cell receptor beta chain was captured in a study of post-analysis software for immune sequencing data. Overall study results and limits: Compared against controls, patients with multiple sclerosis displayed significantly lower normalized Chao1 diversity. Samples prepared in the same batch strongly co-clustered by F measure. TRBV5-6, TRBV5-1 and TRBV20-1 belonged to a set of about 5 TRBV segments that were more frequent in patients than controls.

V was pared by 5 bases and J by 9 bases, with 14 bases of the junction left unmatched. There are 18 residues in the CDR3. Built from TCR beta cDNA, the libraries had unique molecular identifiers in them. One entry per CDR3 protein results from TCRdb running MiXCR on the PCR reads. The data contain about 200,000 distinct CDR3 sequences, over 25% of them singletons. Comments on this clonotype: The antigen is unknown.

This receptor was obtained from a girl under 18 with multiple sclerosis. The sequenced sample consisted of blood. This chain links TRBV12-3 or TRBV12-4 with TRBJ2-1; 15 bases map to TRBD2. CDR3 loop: CASSIGLAGGALKFEQFF. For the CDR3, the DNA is TGTGCCAGCAGTATAGGACTAGCGGGGGGGGCCCTGAAATTTGAGCAGTTCTTC.